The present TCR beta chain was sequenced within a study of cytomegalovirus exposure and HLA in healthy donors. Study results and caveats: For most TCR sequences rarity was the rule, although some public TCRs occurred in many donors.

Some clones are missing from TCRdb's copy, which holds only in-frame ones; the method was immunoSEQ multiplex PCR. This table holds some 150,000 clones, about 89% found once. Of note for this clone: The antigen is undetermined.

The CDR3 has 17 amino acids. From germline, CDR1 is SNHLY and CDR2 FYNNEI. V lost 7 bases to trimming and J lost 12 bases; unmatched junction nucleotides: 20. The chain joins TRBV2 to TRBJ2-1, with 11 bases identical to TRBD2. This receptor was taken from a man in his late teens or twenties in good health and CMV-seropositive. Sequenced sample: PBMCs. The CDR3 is CASTGPPNASGGSTQFF. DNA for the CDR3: TGTGCCAGCACGGGCCCCCCCAATGCTAGCGGGGGGTCTACGCAGTTCTTC.